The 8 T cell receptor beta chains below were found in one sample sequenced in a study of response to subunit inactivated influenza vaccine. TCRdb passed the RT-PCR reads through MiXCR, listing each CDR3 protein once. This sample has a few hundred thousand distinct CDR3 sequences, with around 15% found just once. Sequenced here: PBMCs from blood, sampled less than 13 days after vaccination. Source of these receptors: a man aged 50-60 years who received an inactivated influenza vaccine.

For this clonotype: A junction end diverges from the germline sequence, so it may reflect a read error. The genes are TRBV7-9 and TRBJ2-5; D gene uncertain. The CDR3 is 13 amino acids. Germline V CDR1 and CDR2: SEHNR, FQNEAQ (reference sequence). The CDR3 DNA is TGTGCCAGCAGCTTAGATGCACAAGCGACCCAGTACTTC. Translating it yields CASSLDAQATQYF.

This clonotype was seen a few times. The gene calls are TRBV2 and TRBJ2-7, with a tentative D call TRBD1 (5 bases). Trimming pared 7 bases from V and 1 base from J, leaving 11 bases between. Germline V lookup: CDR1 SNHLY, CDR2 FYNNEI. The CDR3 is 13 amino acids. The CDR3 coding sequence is TGTGCCAGCACTCTTCCAGGGTCCTACGAGCAGTACTTC. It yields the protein CASTLPGSYEQYF.

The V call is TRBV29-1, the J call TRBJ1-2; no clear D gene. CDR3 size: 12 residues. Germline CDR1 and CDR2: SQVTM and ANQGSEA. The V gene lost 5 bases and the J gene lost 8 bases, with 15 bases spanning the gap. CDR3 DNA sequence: TGCAGCGTTTTCGACGGGGTGAGGGGCTACACCTTC. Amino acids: CSVFDGVRGYTF.

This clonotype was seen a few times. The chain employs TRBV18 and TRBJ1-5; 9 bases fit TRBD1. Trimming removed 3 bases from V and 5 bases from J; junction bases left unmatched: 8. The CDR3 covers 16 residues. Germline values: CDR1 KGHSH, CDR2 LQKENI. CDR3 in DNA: TGTGCCAGCTCACCCGCTGATACAGGGGGCGATCAGCCCCAGCATTTT. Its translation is CASSPADTGGDQPQHF.

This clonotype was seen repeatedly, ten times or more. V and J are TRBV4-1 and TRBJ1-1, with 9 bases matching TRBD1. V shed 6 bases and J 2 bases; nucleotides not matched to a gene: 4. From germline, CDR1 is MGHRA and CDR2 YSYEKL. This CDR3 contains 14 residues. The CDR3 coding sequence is TGCGCCAGCAGGGCACAGGGGGCAAACACTGAAGCTTTCTTT. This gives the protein CASRAQGANTEAFF.

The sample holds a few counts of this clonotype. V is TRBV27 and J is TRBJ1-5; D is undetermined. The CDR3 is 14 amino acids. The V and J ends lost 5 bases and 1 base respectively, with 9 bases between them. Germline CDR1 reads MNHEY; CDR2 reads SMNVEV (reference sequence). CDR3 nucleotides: TGTGCCAGCAGTCCGAGTGGCAGCAATCAGCCCCAGCATTTT. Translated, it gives CASSPSGSNQPQHF.

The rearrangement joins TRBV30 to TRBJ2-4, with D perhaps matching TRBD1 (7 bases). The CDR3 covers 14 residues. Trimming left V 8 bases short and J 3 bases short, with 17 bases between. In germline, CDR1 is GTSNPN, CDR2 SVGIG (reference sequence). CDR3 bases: TGTGCCGGCGGAGGGGGCTCGGACAAAAACATTCAGTACTTC. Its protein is CAGGGGSDKNIQYF.

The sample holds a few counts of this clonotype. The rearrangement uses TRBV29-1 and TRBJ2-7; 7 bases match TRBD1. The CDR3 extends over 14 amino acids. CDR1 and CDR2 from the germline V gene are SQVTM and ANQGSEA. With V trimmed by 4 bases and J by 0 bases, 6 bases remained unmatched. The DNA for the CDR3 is TGCAGCGTTGTGGCAGGGGGATACTCCTACGAGCAGTACTTC. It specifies CSVVAGGYSYEQYF.